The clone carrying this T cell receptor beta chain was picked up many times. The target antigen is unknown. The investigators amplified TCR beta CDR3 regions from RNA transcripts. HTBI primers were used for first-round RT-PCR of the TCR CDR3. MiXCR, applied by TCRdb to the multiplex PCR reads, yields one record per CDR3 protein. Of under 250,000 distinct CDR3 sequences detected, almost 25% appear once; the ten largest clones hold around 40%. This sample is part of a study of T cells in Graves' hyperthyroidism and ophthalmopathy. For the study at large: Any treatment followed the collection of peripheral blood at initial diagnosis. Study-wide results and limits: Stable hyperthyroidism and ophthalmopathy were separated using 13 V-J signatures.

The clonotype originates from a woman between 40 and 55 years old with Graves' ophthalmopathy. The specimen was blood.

CDR3: CASSVTGDNQPQHF. The DNA for the CDR3 is TGTGCCAGCAGCGTGACAGGGGACAATCAGCCCCAGCATTTT. The chain uses TRBV7-2 and TRBJ1-5, with 8 bases aligning to TRBD1. There are 14 residues in the CDR3. Trimming took 5 bases from V and 3 from J; bases not matched to a gene: 3. Germline V gives CDR1 SGHTA, CDR2 FQGNSA.